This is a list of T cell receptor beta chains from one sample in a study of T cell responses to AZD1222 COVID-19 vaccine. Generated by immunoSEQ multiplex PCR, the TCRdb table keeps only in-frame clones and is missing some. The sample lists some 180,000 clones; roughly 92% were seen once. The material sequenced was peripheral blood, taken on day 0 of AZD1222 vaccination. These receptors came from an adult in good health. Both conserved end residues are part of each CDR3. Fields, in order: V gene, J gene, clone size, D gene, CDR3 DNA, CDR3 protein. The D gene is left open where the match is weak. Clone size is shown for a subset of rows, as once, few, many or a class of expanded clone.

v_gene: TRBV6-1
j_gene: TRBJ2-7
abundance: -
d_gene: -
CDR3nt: TGTGCCAGCAGTGAAGGACACTACTACGAGCAGTACTTC
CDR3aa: CASSEGHYYEQYF

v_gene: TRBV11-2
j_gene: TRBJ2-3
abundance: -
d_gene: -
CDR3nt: TGTGCCAGCAGCCTCCGGGACACGATGAGCACAGATACGCAGTATTTT
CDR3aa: CASSLRDTMSTDTQYF

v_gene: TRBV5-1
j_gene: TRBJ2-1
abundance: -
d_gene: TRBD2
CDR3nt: TGCGCCAGCAGCCAACCAGGACTAGTCCACAATGAGCAGTTCTTC
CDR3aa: CASSQPGLVHNEQFF

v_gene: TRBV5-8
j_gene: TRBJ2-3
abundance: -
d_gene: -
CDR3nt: TGTGCCAGCAGCTTGGATGGGTCTGTTAGCACAGATACGCAGTATTTT
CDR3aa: CASSLDGSVSTDTQYF

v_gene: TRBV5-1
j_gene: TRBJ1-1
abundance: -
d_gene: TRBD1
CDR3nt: TGCGCCAGCAGCTTGGGGGACAGGGTGTCATCTGAAGCTTTCTTT
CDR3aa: CASSLGDRVSSEAFF

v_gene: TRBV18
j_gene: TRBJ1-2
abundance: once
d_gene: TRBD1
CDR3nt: TGTGCCAGCTCACCGAACGACAGGGTTCCCACCTTC
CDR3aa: CASSPNDRVPTF

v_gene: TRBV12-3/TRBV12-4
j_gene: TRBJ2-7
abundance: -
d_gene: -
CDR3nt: TGTGCCAGCACCCTAGAGGGGCACGAGCAGTACTTC
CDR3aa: CASTLEGHEQYF

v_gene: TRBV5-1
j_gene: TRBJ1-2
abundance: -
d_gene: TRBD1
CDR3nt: TGCGCCAGCAGCTTGCAAGGGGGCCTACTTAACTATGGCTACACCTTC
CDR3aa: CASSLQGGLLNYGYTF

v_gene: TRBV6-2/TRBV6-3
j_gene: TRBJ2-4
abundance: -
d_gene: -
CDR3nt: TGTGCCAGCAGTTACTCCGCGGTAGCCAAAAACATTCAGTACTTC
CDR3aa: CASSYSAVAKNIQYF

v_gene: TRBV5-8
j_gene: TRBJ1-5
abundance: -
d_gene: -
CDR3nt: TGTGCCAGCAGCTTGATCTATCAGCCCCAGCATTTT
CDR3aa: CASSLIYQPQHF

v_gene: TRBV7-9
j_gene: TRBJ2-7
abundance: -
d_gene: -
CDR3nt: TGTGCCAGCAGCGATGGACATTACGAGCAGTACTTC
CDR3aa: CASSDGHYEQYF

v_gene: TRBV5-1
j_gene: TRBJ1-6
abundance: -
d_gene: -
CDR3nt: TGCGCCAGCAGCGAGCGACCGGAGGGTCGGAATTCACCCCTCCACTTT
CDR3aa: CASSERPEGRNSPLHF

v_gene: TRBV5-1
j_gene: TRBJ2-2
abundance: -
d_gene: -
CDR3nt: TGCGCCAGCCGACCTGCAGGACGCGGGGAGCTGTTTTTT
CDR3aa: CASRPAGRGELFF

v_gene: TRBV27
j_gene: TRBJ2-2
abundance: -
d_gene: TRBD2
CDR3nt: TGTGCCAGCAGTACTAGCGGATTGACGAACACCGGGGAGCTGTTTTTT
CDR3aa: CASSTSGLTNTGELFF

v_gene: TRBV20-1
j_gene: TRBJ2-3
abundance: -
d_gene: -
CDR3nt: TGCAGTGCTAGAGTATTCGGTACGCAGTATTTT
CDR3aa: CSARVFGTQYF

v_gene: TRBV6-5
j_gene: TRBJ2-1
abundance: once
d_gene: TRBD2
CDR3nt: TGTGCCAGCAGTTACGGTAGCGGGAGGGCCAATGAGCAGTTCTTC
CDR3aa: CASSYGSGRANEQFF

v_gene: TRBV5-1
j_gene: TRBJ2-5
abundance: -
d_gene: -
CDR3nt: TGCGCCAGCAGCTTCAGCGATCAAGAGACCCAGTACTTC
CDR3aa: CASSFSDQETQYF

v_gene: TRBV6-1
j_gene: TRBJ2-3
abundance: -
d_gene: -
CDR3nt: TGTGCCAGCAGTGACAGGGTGATAGATACGCAGTATTTT
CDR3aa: CASSDRVIDTQYF

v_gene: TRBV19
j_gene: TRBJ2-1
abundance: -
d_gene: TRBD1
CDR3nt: TGTGCCAGTAGTACCAGGTCCGGGACAGGTACCTACAATGAGCAGTTCTTC
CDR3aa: CASSTRSGTGTYNEQFF

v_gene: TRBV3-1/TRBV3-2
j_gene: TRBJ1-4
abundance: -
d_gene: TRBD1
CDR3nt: TGTGCCAGCAGCCAAGATCTCGCAGGGGGTGAAAAACTGTTTTTT
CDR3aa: CASSQDLAGGEKLFF

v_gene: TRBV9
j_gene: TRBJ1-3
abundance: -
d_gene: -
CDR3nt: TGTGCCAGCAGCGCAACAGGAAACTCTGGAAACACCATATATTTT
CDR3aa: CASSATGNSGNTIYF

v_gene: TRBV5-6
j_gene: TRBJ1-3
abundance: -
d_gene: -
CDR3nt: TGTGCCAGCAGCTTGGAATTGAACTCTGGAAACACCATATATTTT
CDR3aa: CASSLELNSGNTIYF

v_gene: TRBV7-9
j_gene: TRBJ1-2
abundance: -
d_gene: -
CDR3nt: TGTGCCAGCAGCTACGTTGACAGCGAAACTAACTATGGCTACACCTTC
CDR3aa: CASSYVDSETNYGYTF